This T cell receptor beta chain comes out of a study of vaccination effects on CD4 cells after COVID-19. The wider study: Subjects were given two BNT162b2 or mRNA-1273 vaccine doses.

After expansion with viral peptide pools in the ViraFEST assay, antigen-specific CD4+ T cells were sequenced. When less than 13 days of culture had elapsed, CD4+ T cells were isolated. The vaccine recipients had no prior SARS-CoV-2 infection, with negative nucleocapsid antibodies. Researchers reported culturing 2 million to 2.5 million PBMC in each well, adding roughly 10 IU/ml IL-2 and 10 ug/ml peptides. Study results and limitations: Cross-reactivity with common cold coronaviruses was shown by only 1 of 255 vaccine-induced clones in healthy vaccinees.

A remark on this clone: Its antigen is still unknown.

The CDR3 sequence is 13 residues long. CDR1 MNHNY and CDR2 SVGAGI come from the germline V gene (reference sequence). V was pared by 0 bases and J by 4 bases, with 7 bases between. Sequencing used immunoSEQ multiplex PCR; TCRdb keeps in-frame clones, though not all of them. The sample contains around 55,000 clones, roughly 70% of which appear only once. The sequencing used CD4+ T cells from PBMCs cultured with SARS-CoV-2 spike peptides, collected before COVID-19 vaccination. This chain uses TRBV6-6 with TRBJ2-7; D unresolved. The sequence derives from a human donor who received a COVID-19 vaccine. The CDR3 sequence: CASSYSDGYEQYF. CDR3 DNA sequence: TGTGCCAGCAGTTACTCGGACGGATACGAGCAGTACTTC.